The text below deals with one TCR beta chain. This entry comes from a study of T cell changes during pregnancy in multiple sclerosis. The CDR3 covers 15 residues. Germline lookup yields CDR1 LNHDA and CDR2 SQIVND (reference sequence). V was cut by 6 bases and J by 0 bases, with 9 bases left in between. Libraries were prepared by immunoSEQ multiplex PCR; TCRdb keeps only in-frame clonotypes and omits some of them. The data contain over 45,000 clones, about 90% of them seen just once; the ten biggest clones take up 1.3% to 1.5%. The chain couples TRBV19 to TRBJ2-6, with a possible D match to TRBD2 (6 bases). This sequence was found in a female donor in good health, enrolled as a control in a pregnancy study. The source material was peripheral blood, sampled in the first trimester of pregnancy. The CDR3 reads CASRGGSSGANVLTF. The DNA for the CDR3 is TGTGCCAGTAGGGGGGGTTCCTCTGGGGCCAACGTCCTGACTTTC.